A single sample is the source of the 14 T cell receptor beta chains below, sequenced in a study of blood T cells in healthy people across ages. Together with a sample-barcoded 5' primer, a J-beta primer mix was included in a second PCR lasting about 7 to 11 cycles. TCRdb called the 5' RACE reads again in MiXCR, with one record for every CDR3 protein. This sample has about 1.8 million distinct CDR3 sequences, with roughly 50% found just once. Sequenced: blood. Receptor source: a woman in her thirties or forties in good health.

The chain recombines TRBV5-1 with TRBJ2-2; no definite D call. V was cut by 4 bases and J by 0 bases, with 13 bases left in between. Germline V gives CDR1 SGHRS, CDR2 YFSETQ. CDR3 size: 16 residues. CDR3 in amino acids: CASSPWADPNTGELFF. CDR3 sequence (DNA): TGCGCCAGCAGCCCCTGGGCCGACCCGAACACCGGGGAGCTGTTTTTT.

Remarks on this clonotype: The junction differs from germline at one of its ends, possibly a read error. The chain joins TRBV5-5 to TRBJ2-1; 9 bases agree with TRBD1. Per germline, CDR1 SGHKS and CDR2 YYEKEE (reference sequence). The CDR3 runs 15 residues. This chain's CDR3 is CASSLGGQGKNEQFF. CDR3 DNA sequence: TGCGCCAGCAGCTTAGGGGGACAGGGTAAAAATGAGCAGTTCTTC.

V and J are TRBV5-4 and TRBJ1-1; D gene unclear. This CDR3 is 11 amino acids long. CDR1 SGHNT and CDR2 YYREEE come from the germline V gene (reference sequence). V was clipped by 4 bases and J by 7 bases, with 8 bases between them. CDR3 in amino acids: CASSDPLEAFF. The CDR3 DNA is TGTGCCAGCAGCGATCCGCTTGAAGCTTTCTTT.

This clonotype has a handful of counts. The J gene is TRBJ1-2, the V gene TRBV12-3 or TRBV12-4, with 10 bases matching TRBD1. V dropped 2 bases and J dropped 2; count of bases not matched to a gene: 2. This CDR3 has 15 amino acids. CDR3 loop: CASSLRDRGNYGYTF. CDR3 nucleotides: TGTGCCAGCAGTTTAAGGGACAGGGGAAACTATGGCTACACCTTC.

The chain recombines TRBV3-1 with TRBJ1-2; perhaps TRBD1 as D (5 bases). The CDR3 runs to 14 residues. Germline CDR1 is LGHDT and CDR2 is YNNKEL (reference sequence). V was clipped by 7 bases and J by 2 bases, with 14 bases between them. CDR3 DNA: TGTGCCAGCACCCTTTTGGGGGAGAACTATGGCTACACCTTC. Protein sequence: CASTLLGENYGYTF.

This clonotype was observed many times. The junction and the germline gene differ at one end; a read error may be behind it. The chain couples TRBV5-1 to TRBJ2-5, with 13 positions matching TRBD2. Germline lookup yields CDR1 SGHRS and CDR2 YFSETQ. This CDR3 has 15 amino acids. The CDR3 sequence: CASSSGLAGQETQYF. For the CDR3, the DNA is TGTGCCAGCAGTTCGGGACTAGCGGGGCAAGAGACCCAGTACTTC.

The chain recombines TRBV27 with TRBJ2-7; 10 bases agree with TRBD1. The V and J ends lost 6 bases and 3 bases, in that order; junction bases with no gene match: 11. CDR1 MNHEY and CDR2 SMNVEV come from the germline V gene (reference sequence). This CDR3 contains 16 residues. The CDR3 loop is CASRGDLRDRGYEQYF. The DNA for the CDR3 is TGTGCCAGCAGAGGCGATTTGAGGGACAGGGGCTACGAGCAGTACTTC.

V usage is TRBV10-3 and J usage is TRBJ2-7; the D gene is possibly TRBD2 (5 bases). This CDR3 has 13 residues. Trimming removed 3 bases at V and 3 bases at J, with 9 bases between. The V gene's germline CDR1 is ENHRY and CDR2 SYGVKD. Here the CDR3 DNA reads TGTGCCATCAGTGACGGAGGTGTCTACGAGCAGTACTTC. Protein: CAISDGGVYEQYF.

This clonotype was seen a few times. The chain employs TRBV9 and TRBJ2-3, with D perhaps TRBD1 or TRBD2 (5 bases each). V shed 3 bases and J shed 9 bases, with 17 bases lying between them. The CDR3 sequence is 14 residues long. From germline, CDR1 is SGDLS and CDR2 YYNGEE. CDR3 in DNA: TGTGCCAGCAGCGAACAATCACAGAGGGGAACGCAGTATTTT. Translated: CASSEQSQRGTQYF. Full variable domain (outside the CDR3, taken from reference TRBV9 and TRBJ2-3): DSGVTQTPKHLITATGQRVTLRCSPRSGDLSVYWYQQSLDQGLQFLIQYYNGEERAKGNILERFSAQQFPDLHSELNLSSLELGDSALYFCASSEQSQRGTQYFGPGTRLTVL.

Here the CDR3 reads CASSLGGDQLEYF. Here the CDR3 DNA reads TGTGCCAGCAGCTTAGGCGGGGATCAACTCGAGTATTTT. The V call is TRBV13, the J call TRBJ2-3; TRBD2 might be the D (5 bases). V lost 0 bases to trimming and J lost 13 bases, with 14 bases between them. This CDR3 region has 13 residues. Germline CDR1 is PRHDT and CDR2 is FYEKMQ (reference sequence). The whole variable domain, remainder taken from reference TRBV13 and TRBJ2-3, is AAGVIQSPRHLIKEKRETATLKCYPIPRHDTVYWYQQGPGQDPQFLISFYEKMQSDKGSIPDRFSAQQFSDYHSELNMSSLELGDSALYFCASSLGGDQLEYFGPGTRLTVL.

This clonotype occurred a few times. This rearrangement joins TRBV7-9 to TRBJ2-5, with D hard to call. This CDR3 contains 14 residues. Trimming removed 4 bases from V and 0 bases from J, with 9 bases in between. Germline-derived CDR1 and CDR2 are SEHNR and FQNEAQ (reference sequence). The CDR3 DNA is TGTGCCAGCAGCTCCCAGGTGTACCAAGAGACCCAGTACTTC. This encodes CASSSQVYQETQYF.

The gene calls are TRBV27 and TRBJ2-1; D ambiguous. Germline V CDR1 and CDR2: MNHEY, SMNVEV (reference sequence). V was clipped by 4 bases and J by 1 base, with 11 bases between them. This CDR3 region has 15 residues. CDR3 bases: TGTGCCAGCAGTTCCTCAGTGGATTCCTACAATGAGCAGTTCTTC. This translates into CASSSSVDSYNEQFF.

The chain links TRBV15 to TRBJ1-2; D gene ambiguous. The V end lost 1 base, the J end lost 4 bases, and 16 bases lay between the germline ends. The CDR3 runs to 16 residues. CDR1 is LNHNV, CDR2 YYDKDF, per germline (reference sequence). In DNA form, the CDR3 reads TGTGCCACCAGCAGAGGAACCGTGACCCAATTCTATGGCTACACCTTC. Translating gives CATSRGTVTQFYGYTF.

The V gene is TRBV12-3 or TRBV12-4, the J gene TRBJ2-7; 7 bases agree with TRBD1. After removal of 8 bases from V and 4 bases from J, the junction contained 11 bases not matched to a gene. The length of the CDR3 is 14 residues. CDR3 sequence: CASGTSGQKYEQYF. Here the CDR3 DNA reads TGTGCCAGCGGGACCTCGGGACAGAAATACGAGCAGTACTTC.